This record concerns one T cell receptor beta chain sequence. Its antigen remains unknown. The CDR3 spans 14 residues. Trimming at V came to 1 base and at J to 3 bases, leaving 0 bases not matched to a gene. Germline V gives CDR1 LGHNA, CDR2 YNFKEQ. This specimen comes from a study of blood T cells in healthy people across ages. Study-wide results and caveats: Diversity was higher, and naive CD4+ cells more numerous, in long-lived donors than in aged donors.

Primed by a sample-barcoded 5' primer and a J-beta primer mix, a second PCR proceeded for about 7 to 11 cycles. TCRdb re-called the 5' RACE reads with MiXCR, one entry per CDR3 protein. The data show 2 million or so distinct CDR3 sequences, 49% seen once. This sequence originates from a woman aged 40 to 49 in good health. Sequenced sample: blood. V gene TRBV4-2 combines with J gene TRBJ1-1, with TRBD1 identical over 9 bases. The CDR3 region is CASSQGTGDTEAFF. DNA of the CDR3: TGTGCCAGCAGCCAAGGGACAGGGGACACTGAAGCTTTCTTT.